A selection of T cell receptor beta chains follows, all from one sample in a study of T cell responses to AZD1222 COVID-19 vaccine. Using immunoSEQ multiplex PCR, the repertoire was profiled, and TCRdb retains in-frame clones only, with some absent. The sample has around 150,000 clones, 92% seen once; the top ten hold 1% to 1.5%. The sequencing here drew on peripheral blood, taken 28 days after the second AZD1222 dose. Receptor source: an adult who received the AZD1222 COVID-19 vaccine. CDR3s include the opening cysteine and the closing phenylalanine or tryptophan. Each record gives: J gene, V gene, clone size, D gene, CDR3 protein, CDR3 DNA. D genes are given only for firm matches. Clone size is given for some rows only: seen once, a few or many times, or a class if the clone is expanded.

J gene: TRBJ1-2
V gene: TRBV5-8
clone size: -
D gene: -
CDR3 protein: CASSSPSLTRINYGYTF
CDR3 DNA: TGTGCCAGCAGCTCTCCCAGCTTGACCAGGATTAACTATGGCTACACCTTC

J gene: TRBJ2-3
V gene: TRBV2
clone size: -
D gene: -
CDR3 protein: CASSKRGGGTDTQYF
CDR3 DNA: TGTGCCAGCTCGAAGAGGGGGGGCGGGACAGATACGCAGTATTTT

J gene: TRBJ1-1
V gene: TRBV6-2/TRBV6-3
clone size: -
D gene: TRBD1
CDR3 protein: CASSWGQGMDTEAFF
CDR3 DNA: TGTGCCAGCAGTTGGGGACAGGGGATGGACACTGAAGCTTTCTTT

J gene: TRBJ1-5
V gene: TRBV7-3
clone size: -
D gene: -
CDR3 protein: CASSLGAGSAQHF
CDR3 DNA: TGTGCCAGCAGCTTAGGGGCAGGGTCGGCCCAGCATTTT

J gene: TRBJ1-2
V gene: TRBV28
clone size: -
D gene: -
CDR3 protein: CASSLGRASYGYTF
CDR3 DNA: TGTGCCAGCAGTTTGGGCAGGGCCTCCTATGGCTACACCTTC

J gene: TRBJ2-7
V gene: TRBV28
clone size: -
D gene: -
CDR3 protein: CASSSPRPEAYEQYF
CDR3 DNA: TGTGCCAGCAGTTCTCCCCGCCCGGAGGCCTACGAGCAGTACTTC

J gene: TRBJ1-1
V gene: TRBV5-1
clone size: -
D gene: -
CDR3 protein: CASSGSEMNTEAFF
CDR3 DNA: TGCGCCAGCAGCGGGTCAGAAATGAACACTGAAGCTTTCTTT

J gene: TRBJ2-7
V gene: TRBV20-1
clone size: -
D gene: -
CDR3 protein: CSASGRDLYEQYF
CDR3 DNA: TGCAGTGCTAGTGGCCGAGACCTCTACGAGCAGTACTTC

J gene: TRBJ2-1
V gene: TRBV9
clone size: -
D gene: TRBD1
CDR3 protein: CASSVGTGVSGEQFF
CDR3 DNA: TGTGCCAGCAGCGTAGGGACAGGGGTTTCGGGTGAGCAGTTCTTC

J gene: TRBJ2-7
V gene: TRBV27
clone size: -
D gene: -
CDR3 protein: CASSSLSSYEQYF
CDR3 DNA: TGTGCCAGCAGTTCCTTAAGCTCCTACGAGCAGTACTTC

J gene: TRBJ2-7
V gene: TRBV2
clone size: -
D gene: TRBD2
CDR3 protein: CASSGLSGALSYEQYF
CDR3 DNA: TGTGCCAGCAGTGGTCTTAGCGGGGCCCTCTCCTACGAGCAGTACTTC

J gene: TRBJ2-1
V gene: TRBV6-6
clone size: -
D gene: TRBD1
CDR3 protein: CASSPGQGFSNEQFF
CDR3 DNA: TGTGCCAGCAGTCCGGGACAGGGGTTTTCCAATGAGCAGTTCTTC

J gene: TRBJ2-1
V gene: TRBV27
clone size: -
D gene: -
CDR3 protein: CASSLAVSSYNEQFF
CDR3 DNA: TGTGCCAGCAGTTTAGCGGTGAGCTCCTACAATGAGCAGTTCTTC

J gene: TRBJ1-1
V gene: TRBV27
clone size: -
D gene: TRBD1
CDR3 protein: CASSLGQGVGTEAFF
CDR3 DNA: TGTGCCAGCAGTCTCGGACAGGGGGTGGGCACTGAAGCTTTCTTT

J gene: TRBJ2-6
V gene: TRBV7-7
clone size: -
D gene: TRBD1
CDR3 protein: CASGPGTGRQGANVLTF
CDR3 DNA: TGTGCTAGCGGCCCCGGGACAGGGCGGCAAGGGGCCAACGTCCTGACTTTC

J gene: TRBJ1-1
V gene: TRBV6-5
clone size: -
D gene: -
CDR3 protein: CASSYRNTEAFF
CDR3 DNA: TGTGCCAGCAGTTACCGGAACACTGAAGCTTTCTTT

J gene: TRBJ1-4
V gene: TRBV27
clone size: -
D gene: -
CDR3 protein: CASSLPGDEKLFF
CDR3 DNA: TGTGCCAGCAGTTTACCGGGGGATGAAAAACTGTTTTTT

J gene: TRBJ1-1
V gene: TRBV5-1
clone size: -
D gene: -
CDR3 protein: CASSPTERGRDTEAFF
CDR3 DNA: TGCGCCAGCAGCCCCACCGAACGGGGGCGGGACACTGAAGCTTTCTTT

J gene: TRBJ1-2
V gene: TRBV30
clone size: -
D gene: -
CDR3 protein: CAWSTLGGVYGYTF
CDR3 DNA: TGTGCCTGGAGCACCCTCGGAGGAGTCTATGGCTACACCTTC

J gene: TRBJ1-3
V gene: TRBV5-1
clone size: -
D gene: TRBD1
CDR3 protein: CASSSTGEGNTIYF
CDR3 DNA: TGCGCCAGCAGCTCGACAGGGGAGGGAAACACCATATATTTT

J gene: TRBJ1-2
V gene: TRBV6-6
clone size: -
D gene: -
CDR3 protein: CATSDTYGYTF
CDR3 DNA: TGTGCCACCTCTGACACCTATGGCTACACCTTC

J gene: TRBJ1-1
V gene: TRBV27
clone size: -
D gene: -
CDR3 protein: CASRGLGTEAFF
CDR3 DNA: TGTGCCAGCAGGGGGCTGGGCACTGAAGCTTTCTTT

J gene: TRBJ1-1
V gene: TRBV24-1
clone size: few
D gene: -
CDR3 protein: CATRSPGTSPFF
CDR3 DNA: TGTGCCACCAGAAGTCCGGGAACCTCACCTTTCTTT

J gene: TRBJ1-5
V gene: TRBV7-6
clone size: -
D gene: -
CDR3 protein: CASSLASGADQPQHF
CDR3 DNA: TGTGCCAGCAGCTTAGCGTCCGGGGCCGATCAGCCCCAGCATTTT

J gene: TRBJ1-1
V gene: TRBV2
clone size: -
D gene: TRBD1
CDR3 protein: CASSRQGVGNTEAFF
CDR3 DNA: TGTGCCAGCAGCCGACAGGGGGTGGGGAACACTGAAGCTTTCTTT

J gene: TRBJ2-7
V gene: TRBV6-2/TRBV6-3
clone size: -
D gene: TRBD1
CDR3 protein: CASSSGQILQYF
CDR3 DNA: TGTGCCAGCAGTTCGGGACAGATCTTACAGTACTTC

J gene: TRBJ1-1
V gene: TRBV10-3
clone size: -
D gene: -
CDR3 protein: CAISALEWGPEAFF
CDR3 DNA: TGTGCCATCAGTGCCCTTGAGTGGGGGCCTGAAGCTTTCTTT

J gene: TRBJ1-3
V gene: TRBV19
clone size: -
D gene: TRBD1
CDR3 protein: CASSETGGSGNTIYF
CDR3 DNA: TGTGCCAGTAGTGAAACAGGGGGCTCTGGAAACACCATATATTTT

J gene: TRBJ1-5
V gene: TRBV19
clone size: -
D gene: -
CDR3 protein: CASSIKGLGYSNQPQHF
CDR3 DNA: TGTGCCAGTAGTATTAAAGGTTTGGGGTATAGCAATCAGCCCCAGCATTTT

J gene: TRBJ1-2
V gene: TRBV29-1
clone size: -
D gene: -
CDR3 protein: CSVESGGINYGYTF
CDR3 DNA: TGCAGCGTTGAATCTGGGGGCATTAACTATGGCTACACCTTC

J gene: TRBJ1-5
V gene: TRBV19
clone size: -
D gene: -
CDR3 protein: CASRVLGPNQPQHF
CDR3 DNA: TGTGCCAGTAGAGTTCTGGGACCCAATCAGCCCCAGCATTTT

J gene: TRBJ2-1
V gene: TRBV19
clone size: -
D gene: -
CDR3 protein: CASSMARGYNEQFF
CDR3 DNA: TGTGCCAGTAGTATGGCTAGGGGATACAATGAGCAGTTCTTC

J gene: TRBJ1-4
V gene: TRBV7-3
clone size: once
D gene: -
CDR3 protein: CASSPGDATNEKLFF
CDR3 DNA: TGTGCCAGCAGCCCTGGGGACGCAACTAATGAAAAACTGTTTTTT

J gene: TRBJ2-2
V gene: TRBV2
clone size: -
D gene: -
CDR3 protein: CASSEIGTGELFF
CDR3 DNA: TGTGCCAGCAGTGAAATTGGTACCGGGGAGCTGTTTTTT

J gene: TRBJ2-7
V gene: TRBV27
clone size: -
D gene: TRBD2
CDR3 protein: CASSPGTSGREEQYF
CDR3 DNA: TGTGCCAGCAGTCCCGGGACTAGCGGGAGGGAAGAGCAGTACTTC

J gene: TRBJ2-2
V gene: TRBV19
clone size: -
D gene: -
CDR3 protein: CASSIPPYKNTGELFF
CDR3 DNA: TGTGCCAGTAGTATCCCCCCTTACAAGAACACCGGGGAGCTGTTTTTT

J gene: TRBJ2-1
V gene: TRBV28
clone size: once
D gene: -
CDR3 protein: CASSLRGGYNEQFF
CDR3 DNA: TGTGCCAGCAGTTTGAGGGGGGGGTACAATGAGCAGTTCTTC

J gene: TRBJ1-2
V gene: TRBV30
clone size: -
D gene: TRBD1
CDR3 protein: CAWSPGTGVSGGYTF
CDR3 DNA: TGTGCCTGGAGTCCCGGGACAGGGGTTTCAGGTGGCTACACCTTC

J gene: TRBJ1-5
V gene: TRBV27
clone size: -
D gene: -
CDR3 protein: CASSFRGSNQPQHF
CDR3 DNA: TGTGCCAGCAGTTTTCGGGGGAGCAATCAGCCCCAGCATTTT